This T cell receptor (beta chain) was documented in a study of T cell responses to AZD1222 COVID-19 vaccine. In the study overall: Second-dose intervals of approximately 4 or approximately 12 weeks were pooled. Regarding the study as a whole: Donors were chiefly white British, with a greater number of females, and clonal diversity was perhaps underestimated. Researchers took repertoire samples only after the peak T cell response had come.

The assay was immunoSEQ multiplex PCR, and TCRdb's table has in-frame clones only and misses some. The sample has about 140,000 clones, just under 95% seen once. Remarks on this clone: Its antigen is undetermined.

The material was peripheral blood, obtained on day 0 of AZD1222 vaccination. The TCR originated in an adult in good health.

The CDR3 region is CASSPVQGYSGNTIYF. CDR3 nucleotides: TGTGCCAGCAGCCCAGTCCAGGGGTACTCTGGAAACACCATATATTTT. The V call is TRBV7-6, the J call TRBJ1-3, with D maybe TRBD1 (6 bases). CDR3 length equals 16 residues. Trimming shortened V by 5 bases and J by 0 bases, and 14 bases separated the two germline ends. Per the germline V gene, CDR1 is SGHVS and CDR2 is FNYEAQ.